The 8 T cell receptor beta chains listed next were all sequenced from one sample in a study of response to subunit inactivated influenza vaccine. MiXCR, run by TCRdb on the RT-PCR reads, gives a single entry per CDR3 protein. The sample contains around 480,000 distinct CDR3 sequences, approximately 9.9% of which appear only once. The sample consisted of PBMCs from blood, taken 45 days after vaccination. All receptors come from a man aged 45 to 65 who received an inactivated influenza vaccine.

The chain couples TRBV15 to TRBJ1-1; tentative D call: TRBD1 (6 bases). The germline V gene encodes CDR1 LNHNV and CDR2 YYDKDF (reference sequence). The CDR3 spans 18 residues. V lost 0 bases and J lost 3, with 20 bases in between. CDR3 in amino acids: CATSRDLSGGALYTEAFF. CDR3 nucleotides: TGTGCCACCAGCAGAGATTTGAGCGGGGGCGCCTTGTACACTGAAGCTTTCTTT.

There are a few counts of this clonotype. V and J are TRBV4-1 and TRBJ2-5; either TRBD1 or TRBD2 may supply D (5 bases each). CDR1 MGHRA and CDR2 YSYEKL come from the germline V gene. The V end lost 4 bases, the J end lost 1 base, and 10 bases lay between the germline ends. The CDR3 contains 14 residues. The CDR3 region is CASSPGTTQETQYF. DNA for the CDR3: TGCGCCAGCAGCCCCGGGACCACCCAAGAGACCCAGTACTTC.

This clonotype was counted ten times or more. The J gene is TRBJ2-1, the V gene TRBV20-1; D not resolved. Trimming stripped 0 bases from V and 0 bases from J, with 6 bases between. Germline CDR1 is DFQATT and CDR2 is SNEGSKA (reference sequence). The CDR3 is 14 amino acids. Written as DNA, the CDR3 is TGCAGTGCTAGAGAAGGTAGCTCCTACAATGAGCAGTTCTTC. Translating it yields CSAREGSSYNEQFF.

A few counts support this clonotype. The rearrangement joins TRBV11-2 to TRBJ2-1; weak D call: TRBD1 (6 bases). The CDR3 totals 13 residues. V lost 5 bases to trimming and J lost 10 bases, with 15 bases between them. Per germline, CDR1 SGHAT and CDR2 FQNNGV. The CDR3 loop is CASSETTTGEQFF. The CDR3 nucleotides read TGTGCCAGCAGCGAGACCACAACAGGGGAGCAGTTCTTC.

The V and J genes are TRBV7-6 and TRBJ2-7; 12 positions match TRBD2. With 5 bases clipped from V and 3 bases from J, the junction kept 5 bases outside the gene matches. In germline, CDR1 is SGHVS, CDR2 FNYEAQ. CDR3 size: 15 residues. CDR3 nucleotide sequence: TGTGCCAGCAGCCGCCCGACTAGCGGGAGCTACGAGCAGTACTTC. It translates to CASSRPTSGSYEQYF.

This rearrangement joins TRBV20-1 to TRBJ2-6; D may be TRBD2 (7 bases). The CDR3 has 15 residues. V lost 6 bases to trimming and J lost 1 base, with 13 bases between them. The germline CDR1 and CDR2 sequences are DFQATT and SNEGSKA (reference sequence). The CDR3 bases are TGCAGTGCAATTAAGGGGGGGTCTGGGGCCAACGTCCTGACTTTC. The encoded protein is CSAIKGGSGANVLTF.

The chain recombines TRBV4-3 with TRBJ2-1; possible D gene TRBD1, 6 bases. Trimming shortened V by 1 base and J by 6 bases, and 16 bases separated the two germline ends. CDR1 and CDR2 from the germline V gene are LGHNA and YSLEER. The CDR3 contains 16 residues. The CDR3 nucleotides read TGCGCCAGCAGCCAAGGAGGACAGCTAAACAGCAATGAGCAGTTCTTC. It is translated as CASSQGGQLNSNEQFF.

There are a few counts of this clonotype. This chain links TRBV11-2 with TRBJ2-7, with TRBD1 matching 7 bases. Germline trimming cut 0 bases from V and 6 bases from J; bases unmatched to any gene: 8. CDR3 length: 15 residues. CDR1 and CDR2 from the germline V gene are SGHAT and FQNNGV. The DNA of the CDR3 is TGTGCCAGCAGCTTAGAACCTGCAGGGGGAGCCGAGCAGTACTTC. This encodes CASSLEPAGGAEQYF.